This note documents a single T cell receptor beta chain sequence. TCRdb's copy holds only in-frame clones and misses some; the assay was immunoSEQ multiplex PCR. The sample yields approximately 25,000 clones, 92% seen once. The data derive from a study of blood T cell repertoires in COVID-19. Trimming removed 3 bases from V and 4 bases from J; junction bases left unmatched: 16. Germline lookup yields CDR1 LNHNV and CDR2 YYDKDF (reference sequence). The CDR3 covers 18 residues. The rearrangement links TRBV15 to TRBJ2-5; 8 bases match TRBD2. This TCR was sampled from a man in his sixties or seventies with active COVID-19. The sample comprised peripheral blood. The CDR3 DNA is TGTGCCACCAGCAGGGGTGGGTGGAGCGGGGGTGGTGCAGAGACCCAGTACTTC. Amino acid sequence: CATSRGGWSGGGAETQYF.